This T cell receptor (beta chain) was recorded in a study of control samples from healthy donors and cancer patients. The assay was immunoSEQ multiplex PCR, and TCRdb's table has in-frame clones only and misses some. The sample lists under 80,000 clones, roughly 92% occurring once. Germline CDR1 and CDR2: LGHNT and FRNRAP. Trimming shortened V by 7 bases and J by 7 bases, and 13 bases separated the two germline ends. This CDR3 is built from 13 residues. The V call is TRBV12-5, the J call TRBJ2-2; D gene ambiguous. The sequenced sample was blood. The receptor was derived from a woman between 40 and 55 years old in good health. The CDR3 loop reads CASVGSSGGELFF. The DNA of the CDR3 is TGTGCTAGTGTTGGCTCCTCAGGCGGGGAGCTGTTTTTT. The full variable domain, its missing parts supplied by reference TRBV12-5 and TRBJ2-2, is DARVTQTPRHKVTEMGQEVTMRCQPILGHNTVFWYRQTMMQGLELLAYFRNRAPLDDSGMPKDRFSAEMPDATLATLKIQPSEPRDSAVYFCASVGSSGGELFFGEGSRLTVL.